This is a list of T cell receptor beta chains from one sample in a study of T cells after posttransplantation cyclophosphamide. Libraries were prepared by immunoSEQ multiplex PCR; TCRdb keeps only in-frame clonotypes and omits some of them. The sample records roughly 30,000 clones, about 90% being singletons. The sequencing sample was made of PBMCs. These receptors originate from a woman aged 35 to 49 with a blood cancer, CMV-positive, and with a related stem cell donor. The CDR3 runs from the conserved cysteine through the conserved F or W. D genes are given only for firm matches. For some rows the clone size is stated as once, few or many, or as a class when expanded; others skip it.

V	D	J	size	DNA	CDR3
TRBV6-5	TRBD2	TRBJ2-1	NA	TGTGCCAGCAGCTCGGGACTAGCGGGCTACAATGAGCAGTTCTTC	CASSSGLAGYNEQFF
TRBV7-2	TRBD2	TRBJ2-1	NA	TGTGCCAGCAGCGTTAGCGGGGGGCCGTACAATGAGCAGTTCTTC	CASSVSGGPYNEQFF
TRBV4-3	NA	TRBJ2-1	NA	TGCGCCAGCAGCCAAGTGGATTCCGGGATAAGCTCCTACAATGAGCAGTTCTTC	CASSQVDSGISSYNEQFF
TRBV19	TRBD1	TRBJ1-5	NA	TGTGCCAGTAGTAAGATACGGACAGGGCAGGGGAGAGGAAATCAGCCCCAGCATTTT	CASSKIRTGQGRGNQPQHF
TRBV27	TRBD2	TRBJ2-1	once	TGTGCCAGCAGTTTCACTAGCGGGGGGCCTTCCTACAATGAGCAGTTCTTC	CASSFTSGGPSYNEQFF
TRBV4-3	TRBD1	TRBJ2-2	NA	TGCGCCAGCAGCCCCGGGACAGGGTACGGCGGGGAGCTGTTTTTT	CASSPGTGYGGELFF
TRBV7-9	NA	TRBJ2-2	NA	TGTGCCAGCAGAACAACCCCGGGAGCCGGGGAGCTGTTTTTT	CASRTTPGAGELFF
TRBV5-1	TRBD1	TRBJ2-5	NA	TGCGCCAGCAGCTTGGAGGGACAGTCCCATTGGGAGACCCAGTACTTC	CASSLEGQSHWETQYF
TRBV7-9	TRBD1	TRBJ2-1	NA	TGTGCCAGCAGCTTACTTCCGGGACAGGGTACCCGAGCCTACAATGAGCAGTTCTTC	CASSLLPGQGTRAYNEQFF
TRBV5-1	NA	TRBJ2-7	few	TGCGCCAGCAGCTTCCAGGGAGGCGAGGGCTCCTACGAGCAGTACTTC	CASSFQGGEGSYEQYF
TRBV7-2	TRBD2	TRBJ2-5	NA	TGTGCCAGCAGACCTAGCGGAGCAAAAGAGACCCAGTACTTC	CASRPSGAKETQYF
TRBV4-2	NA	TRBJ2-7	NA	TGTGCCAGCAGCCAAGTAGAGGCAGGGGAGGGCGAGCAGTACTTC	CASSQVEAGEGEQYF
TRBV29-1	TRBD1	TRBJ1-6	NA	TGCAGCGCCCGGACAGGGGGGACTAATTCACCCCTCCACTTT	CSARTGGTNSPLHF
TRBV18	NA	TRBJ2-2	NA	TGTGCCAGCTCACCATCCGCCGGAGCACGGAACACCGGGGAGCTGTTTTTT	CASSPSAGARNTGELFF
TRBV4-3	NA	TRBJ2-3	NA	TGCGCCAGCAGCCAAGATGCGGAAGATACGCAGTATTTT	CASSQDAEDTQYF
TRBV19	NA	TRBJ1-2	NA	TGTGCCAGTATCTCCCCTGGGGCGGCTGGCTACACCTTC	CASISPGAAGYTF
TRBV10-3	NA	TRBJ2-5	NA	TGTGCCATCAGTGAAGGGGACACCAAAGAGACCCAGTACTTC	CAISEGDTKETQYF
TRBV19	NA	TRBJ1-3	few	TGTGCCAGTACCCTTAGTGGAAACACCATATATTTT	CASTLSGNTIYF
TRBV7-2	TRBD1	TRBJ2-2	NA	TGTGCCAGCAGCCCAGGGACAGGGGTGGCCGGGGAGCTGTTTTTT	CASSPGTGVAGELFF
TRBV28	NA	TRBJ1-2	NA	TGTGCCAGCAGTCCCCCAGGGCCAGCTAACTATGGCTACACCTTC	CASSPPGPANYGYTF
TRBV5-1	TRBD1	TRBJ2-1	NA	TGCGCCAGCAGCTTGGGGACAGGGGTCAGCAATGAGCAGTTCTTC	CASSLGTGVSNEQFF
TRBV28	TRBD1	TRBJ2-4	NA	TGTGCCAGCACATCCCCGGGACAGGGCATTCAGTACTTC	CASTSPGQGIQYF
TRBV7-2	NA	TRBJ2-7	NA	TGTGCCAGCAGCCCCTCGGACAGACTTACCTACGAGCAGTACTTC	CASSPSDRLTYEQYF
TRBV13	TRBD1	TRBJ2-7	NA	TGTGCCAGCAGCTTCCGGGACAGCCCCTACGAGCAGTACTTC	CASSFRDSPYEQYF
TRBV11-2	TRBD1	TRBJ1-1	NA	TGTGCCAGCAGCTTTAACAGGGGGTTCAACACTGAAGCTTTCTTT	CASSFNRGFNTEAFF
TRBV7-2	NA	TRBJ1-5	NA	TGTGCCAGCAGCTTTATTTCTACAGTCAATCAGCCCCAGCATTTT	CASSFISTVNQPQHF
TRBV9	NA	TRBJ2-7	NA	TGTGCCAGCAGCTCCCAAGAGTACGAGCAGTACTTC	CASSSQEYEQYF
TRBV7-6	NA	TRBJ1-6	NA	TGTGCCAGCAGCTTAGCTCTTAATTCACCCCTCCACTTT	CASSLALNSPLHF
TRBV11-2	NA	TRBJ2-7	NA	TGTGCCAGCAGCTTAGATCTTGGAGTAACACCCTACGAGCAGTACTTC	CASSLDLGVTPYEQYF
TRBV14	NA	TRBJ1-3	few	TGTGCCAGCAGCCAAGATCTTCGGGGAAACACCATATATTTT	CASSQDLRGNTIYF
TRBV9	NA	TRBJ1-2	NA	TGTGCCAGCAGCGCGCGGGAGGAGTCCAGCTATGGCTACACCTTC	CASSAREESSYGYTF
TRBV2	NA	TRBJ1-5	NA	TGTGCCAGCAGTGAAGCGCCTATTCAGCCCCAGCATTTT	CASSEAPIQPQHF
TRBV7-8	TRBD1	TRBJ1-1	NA	TGTGCCAGCAGCCCCCTTGGACAGGGGAGGACTGAAGCTTTCTTT	CASSPLGQGRTEAFF
TRBV27	NA	TRBJ2-1	once	TGTGCCAGCAGCCCAGGAGGCGGGGCTTTACACAATGAGCAGTTCTTC	CASSPGGGALHNEQFF
TRBV5-1	TRBD1	TRBJ1-6	NA	TGCGCCAGCAGCTTGGAGGGGGCAGATTCACCCCTCCACTTT	CASSLEGADSPLHF
TRBV19	NA	TRBJ1-3	NA	TGTGCCAGTAGTTCCATCGAGGGGGCTGGAAACACCATATATTTT	CASSSIEGAGNTIYF
TRBV10-1	TRBD1	TRBJ1-2	NA	TGCGCCAGCAGTTTCGACAGGGGAGAAGGTGGCTACACCTTC	CASSFDRGEGGYTF
TRBV7-9	TRBD1	TRBJ2-7	NA	TGTGCCAGCAGCATAGTAACAGGGGCCTGGGACGAGCAGTACTTC	CASSIVTGAWDEQYF
TRBV7-2	NA	TRBJ2-3	NA	TGTGCCAGCAGCTTGAAAACTATTACTAGCACAGATACGCAGTATTTT	CASSLKTITSTDTQYF
TRBV6-6	NA	TRBJ2-2	few	TGTGCCAGCAGTTACGGGACACCAAACACCGGGGAGCTGTTTTTT	CASSYGTPNTGELFF
TRBV19	TRBD1	TRBJ2-3	NA	TGTGCCAGTAGTATAGATCTAGGGGGCCCTAGCACAGATACGCAGTATTTT	CASSIDLGGPSTDTQYF